What follows are 24 T cell receptor beta chains derived from one specimen sequenced in a study of blood T cells in healthy people across ages (dated by TCRdb to between 2015 and 2016). Library creation used 5' RACE. TCRdb records Illumina HiSeq 2500 as the sequencer. A second PCR of roughly 7 to 11 cycles was performed with a sample-barcoded 5' primer and a J-beta primer mix. TCRdb reanalyzed the raw reads on its own, using fastp at Q25 for trimming and MiXCR for clone calling, and kept in-frame beta chains. Each entry merges the rows of one CDR3 protein and shows their most common DNA and genes. For this sample the table gives roughly 1,700,000 distinct CDR3 sequences, of which roughly 30% were detected only once. Of the sample, roughly 8.2% falls within the top ten clones. Sequencing used blood. The receptors here all came from a woman aged 30 to 39 in good health.

The genes are TRBV13 and TRBJ2-5; the match to TRBD1 covers 9 bases. CDR3 size: 14 residues. V shed 4 bases, J shed 11 bases, and the junction held 11 bases outside the gene matches. Germline-derived CDR1 and CDR2 are PRHDT and FYEKMQ (reference sequence). CDR3 DNA: TGTGCCAGCAGCTCCTGGACAGGGGAGGTAAAGCAGTACTTC. Encoded protein: CASSSWTGEVKQYF.

This clonotype has more than one count but fewer than ten. V usage is TRBV5-6 and J usage is TRBJ1-2; the match to TRBD1 covers 10 bases. Trimming at V came to 4 bases and at J to 2 bases, leaving 5 bases not matched to a gene. The germline CDR1 and CDR2 sequences are SGHDT and YYEEEE. The CDR3 covers 15 residues. CDR3 coding DNA: TGTGCCAGCAGCCCCGGGACAGGGGAAAACTATGGCTACACCTTC. This translates into CASSPGTGENYGYTF.

This clonotype was counted between two and nine times. The rearrangement uses TRBV5-1 and TRBJ1-1; no definite D call. Germline values: CDR1 SGHRS, CDR2 YFSETQ. The V end lost 2 bases, the J end lost 0 bases, and 8 bases lay between the germline ends. The CDR3 totals 14 residues. The CDR3 DNA reads as TGCGCCAGCAGCTTCGGCAGGTTGAACACTGAAGCTTTCTTT. Protein product: CASSFGRLNTEAFF.

This clonotype was observed many times. CDR3 DNA sequence: TGCAGCGTTGAACAGGAATCCTACGAGCAGTACTTC. Protein product: CSVEQESYEQYF. The rearrangement uses TRBV29-1 and TRBJ2-7; D is uncertain. The V gene's germline CDR1 is SQVTM and CDR2 ANQGSEA. V was clipped by 2 bases and J by 1 base, with 6 bases between them. The CDR3 is 12 residues long.

This clonotype has ten or more counts. This sequence joins TRBV21-1 and TRBJ2-5; the D call of TRBD2 is as the table states it, not checked on the DNA. TRBV21-1 is a listed pseudogene. CDR3 length: 20 amino acids. CDR3 sequence reads: CASSDRPGLAALRPRETQYF. The CDR3 bases are TGTGCCAGCAGCGACAGGCCGGGACTAGCGGCTCTAAGGCCTCGGGAGACCCAGTACTTC.

The rearrangement links TRBV9 to TRBJ2-4; 9 bases align to TRBD1. The closer fit of TRBJ2-7 to the DNA end suggests the J call may be wrong. The V gene's germline CDR1 is SGDLS and CDR2 YYNGEE. This CDR3 is built from 14 residues. The CDR3 nucleotides are TGTGCCAGCAGCATAGAGACAGGGGGGCACGAGCAGTACTTC. Translating it yields CASSIETGGHEQYF.

Points on this clonotype: This may be a read error, as it is one base from a much larger clone. The chain combines TRBV5-6 with TRBJ1-1, with D unclear. V was cut by 2 bases and J by 0 bases, with 5 bases left in between. Germline V gives CDR1 SGHDT, CDR2 YYEEEE. The CDR3 contains 13 residues. The CDR3 sequence is CASSFWLNTEAFF. The CDR3 nucleotides are TGTGCCAGCAGCTTCTGGTTGAACACTGAAGCTTTCTTT. The full variable domain, completed using reference TRBV5-6 and TRBJ1-1, is DAGVTQSPTHLIKTRGQQVTLRCSPKSGHDTVSWYQQALGQGPQFIFQYYEEEERQRGNFPDRFSGHQFPNYSSELNVNALLLGDSALYLCASSFWLNTEAFFGQGTRLTVV.

This clonotype was recorded many times. The chain combines TRBV29-1 with TRBJ2-1; 7 bases fit TRBD2. Germline V CDR1 and CDR2: SQVTM, ANQGSEA. J gave up 2 bases and V 7 bases, and 8 bases lay outside the gene matches. The CDR3 consists of 14 residues. CDR3 residues: CSAVGGMAYNEQFF. The CDR3 DNA follows: TGCAGCGCCGTGGGGGGGATGGCCTACAATGAGCAGTTCTTC.

This clonotype was recorded at least ten times. The gene calls are TRBV15 and TRBJ2-7; 13 nucleotides line up with TRBD2. Per the germline V gene, CDR1 is LNHNV and CDR2 is YYDKDF (reference sequence). J lost 5 bases, V lost 2 bases, and 6 bases had no gene match. The CDR3 length is 16 residues. In DNA, the CDR3 is TGTGCCACCAGCAGAATACTAGCGGGAGGGCCCAACGAGCAGTACTTC. The encoded protein is CATSRILAGGPNEQYF. Drawing the rest from reference TRBV15 and TRBJ2-7, the complete variable domain is DAMVIQNPRYQVTQFGKPVTLSCSQTLNHNVMYWYQQKSSQAPKLLFHYYDKDFNNEADTPDNFQSRRPNTSFCFLDIRSPGLGDTAMYLCATSRILAGGPNEQYFGPGTRLTVT.

This clonotype was counted a few times. The V gene is TRBV19, the J gene TRBJ2-3, with D unresolved. The V and J ends lost 3 bases and 4 bases respectively, with 11 bases between them. The germline gives CDR1 LNHDA, CDR2 SQIVND (reference sequence). The CDR3 consists of 14 residues. CDR3 in DNA: TGTGCCAGTAGTATCTCTGTGGGCGCAGATACGCAGTATTTT. The encoded protein is CASSISVGADTQYF.

Note on this clonotype: A much bigger clone sits one base away, suggesting this may be a read error. The J gene is TRBJ1-2, the V gene TRBV27; 9 nucleotides agree with TRBD1. J lost 6 bases, V lost 5 bases, and 7 bases had no gene match. The germline gives CDR1 MNHEY, CDR2 SMNVEV (reference sequence). The CDR3 is 14 residues long. DNA of the CDR3: TGTGCCAGCAGTCGTGGGGACAGGGCCCATGGCTACACCTTC. It yields the protein CASSRGDRAHGYTF.

This chain links TRBV11-2 with TRBJ1-4, with 8 nucleotides matching TRBD1. V trimming: 5 bases; J trimming: 0 bases; junction bases outside the gene matches: 5. The CDR3 covers 16 residues. Germline values: CDR1 SGHAT, CDR2 FQNNGV. The CDR3, as DNA: TGTGCCAGCAGCGCGGGACAGGCTCCAACTAATGAAAAACTGTTTTTT. This sequence encodes CASSAGQAPTNEKLFF.

A remark on this clonotype: With a much larger clone just one base away, this may be a read error. V and J are TRBV29-1 and TRBJ2-3; D not certain. Germline V gene sequence: CDR1 SQVTM, CDR2 ANQGSEA. V was trimmed by 1 base and J by 4 bases, leaving 9 bases between them. This CDR3 comprises 13 residues. The CDR3 region has the DNA TGCAGCGTTGAAGGCACTATGGCAGATACGCAGTATTTT. Translating gives CSVEGTMADTQYF.

The sample holds a few counts of this clonotype. The rearrangement uses TRBV15 and TRBJ2-1; D is undetermined. Trimming removed 0 bases at V and 5 bases at J, with 20 bases between. The CDR3 extends over 18 amino acids. Germline loops: CDR1 LNHNV, CDR2 YYDKDF (reference sequence). CDR3 nucleotides: TGTGCCACCAGCAGAGATTCCCAGGAAGATTTCGACCACAATGAGCAGTTCTTC. It is translated as CATSRDSQEDFDHNEQFF.

The chain recombines TRBV5-8 with TRBJ1-2; TRBD1 is a possible D gene (6 bases). Germline V CDR1 and CDR2: SGHTS, YDEGEE. Trimming cost V 7 bases and J 6 bases, with 16 bases left between them. The CDR3 is 13 residues long. The CDR3 spells CASQPRDTDGYTF. DNA of the CDR3: TGTGCCAGCCAACCCCGGGACACAGATGGCTACACCTTC.

Only a few counts were recorded for this clonotype. A much larger clone differs from this one at a single base, so this may be a read error. The CDR3 protein is CASSLPRQGIVYEQYF. In DNA, the CDR3 is TGTGCCAGCAGCCTCCCGCGACAGGGTATTGTCTATGAGCAGTACTTC. The chain has TRBV7-2 and TRBJ2-4, with 7 bases lining up with TRBD1. With 5 bases clipped from V and 13 bases from J, the junction kept 20 bases outside the gene matches. CDR1 is SGHTA and CDR2 is FQGNSA in the germline V gene. The CDR3 consists of 16 residues.

This clonotype has a count of ten or more. V usage is TRBV2 and J usage is TRBJ2-7, with 7 positions matching TRBD2. V shed 8 bases, J shed 4 bases, and the junction held 14 bases outside the gene matches. The CDR3 is made up of 15 amino acids. Germline CDR1 reads SNHLY; CDR2 reads FYNNEI. Written as DNA, the CDR3 is TGTGCCAGCCAAGTGCTCCTAGCGGAGTTTTACGAGCAGTACTTC. Its protein is CASQVLLAEFYEQYF.

V usage is TRBV7-9 and J usage is TRBJ2-3, with 7 nucleotides matching TRBD2. The CDR3 has 14 residues. Looked up from germline, CDR1 is SEHNR and CDR2 is FQNEAQ (reference sequence). V lost 9 bases and J lost 2; bases outside the gene matches: 8. DNA for the CDR3: TGTGCCAGTCACGAGGCGGGGGTCACAGATACGCAGTATTTT. Its translation: CASHEAGVTDTQYF. The whole variable domain, filled in from reference TRBV7-9 and TRBJ2-3, reads DTGVSQNPRHKITKRGQNVTFRCDPISEHNRLYWYRQTLGQGPEFLTYFQNEAQLEKSRLLSDRFSAERPKGSFSTLEIQRTEQGDSAMYLCASHEAGVTDTQYFGPGTRLTVL.

V is TRBV11-2 and J is TRBJ1-1; tentative D call: TRBD1 (5 bases). V gave up 5 bases and J gave up 6 bases, with 16 bases separating them. Germline V gives CDR1 SGHAT, CDR2 FQNNGV. The CDR3 spans 14 residues. This CDR3 is CASSPRPGLPEAFF. CDR3 in DNA: TGTGCCAGCAGCCCAAGACCAGGGTTGCCTGAAGCTTTCTTT. The complete variable domain, with remaining parts taken from reference TRBV11-2 and TRBJ1-1, reads EAGVAQSPRYKIIEKRQSVAFWCNPISGHATLYWYQQILGQGPKLLIQFQNNGVVDDSQLPKDRFSAERLKGVDSTLKIQPAKLEDSAVYLCASSPRPGLPEAFFGQGTRLTVV.

The V gene is TRBV7-2, the J gene TRBJ2-3, with a weak D call TRBD2 (5 bases). Trimming took 0 bases from V and 6 from J, leaving 16 bases between them. The CDR3 is 16 residues long. Germline assignment: CDR1 SGHTA and CDR2 FQGNSA. The CDR3 region is CASSLALGGLGDTQYF. The CDR3 nucleotides read TGTGCCAGCAGCTTAGCGCTGGGCGGGCTGGGGGATACGCAGTATTTT.

There are a few counts of this clonotype. This chain connects TRBV5-1 to TRBJ2-5; TRBD1 aligns across 10 bases. Per germline, CDR1 SGHRS and CDR2 YFSETQ. The CDR3 sequence is 14 residues long. J was trimmed by 2 bases and V by 10 bases; bases with no gene match: 8. The CDR3 loop is CASRQGAAQETQYF. The CDR3 nucleotides are TGCGCCTCAAGACAGGGGGCAGCGCAAGAGACCCAGTACTTC.

This clonotype turned up a few times. This chain uses TRBV5-4 with TRBJ1-2, with D maybe TRBD1 (6 bases). The CDR3 is 15 residues long. CDR1 is SGHNT, CDR2 YYREEE, per germline (reference sequence). V was clipped by 4 bases and J by 8 bases, with 21 bases between them. The CDR3 loop reads CASSPKSGGLYGYTF. The CDR3 DNA is TGTGCCAGCAGCCCGAAATCCGGGGGCCTCTACGGCTACACCTTC.

This clonotype was recorded at least ten times. The gene calls are TRBV6-1 and TRBJ2-7; D is unresolved. Trimming took 5 bases from V and 0 from J, leaving 14 bases between them. CDR1 is MNHNS and CDR2 is SASEGT in the germline V gene. The CDR3 has 15 residues. This chain's CDR3 is CASSPSYSSSYEQYF. CDR3 DNA: TGTGCCAGCAGTCCGAGTTACAGCAGCTCCTACGAGCAGTACTTC.

The V gene is TRBV7-2, the J gene TRBJ2-7; D may match TRBD1 or TRBD2 (7 bases each). Trimming took 0 bases from V and 4 from J, leaving 28 bases between them. Germline lookup yields CDR1 SGHTA and CDR2 FQGNSA. The CDR3 totals 20 residues. CDR3 region: CASSLAGWDSRDSGTYEQYF. The CDR3 DNA reads TGTGCCAGCAGCTTAGCGGGTTGGGACAGCCGCGACAGCGGGACGTACGAGCAGTACTTC.